A single sample is the source of the 17 T cell receptor gamma chains below, sequenced in a study of gammadelta T cells in human blood. TCRdb called clones anew from the RT-PCR reads with CATT. The sample records about 540 gamma-chain clones, approximately 5.1% being singletons. The source material was Vgamma9Vdelta2 gamma-delta T cells from fetal blood. The receptors come from a human fetus.

In its sample, this clone ranks as hyperexpanded. Different DNA sequences within this sample yield the same CDR3. The chain carries TRGV9 and TRGJP. V lost 0 bases and J lost 7; bases outside the gene matches: 0. The V gene's germline CDR1 is GITISATS and CDR2 ISYDGTV (reference sequence). The CDR3 sequence is 15 residues long. The DNA of the CDR3 is TGTGCCTTGTGGGAGGTGGAGTTGGGCAAAAAAATCAAGGTATTT. Its protein is CALWEVELGKKIKVF.

Regarding this clone: TCRdb pairs this DNA with a much larger clone's protein that differs at residue 11, likely a read error; the protein shown was translated from the DNA. V and J are TRGV8 and TRGJP2. CDR1 is VENAVY and CDR2 is YDSYNSRV in the germline V gene. This CDR3 spans 13 amino acids. The CDR3, as DNA: TGTGCCACCTGGGATAGAAGTGATTGGATCGAGACGTTT. It is translated as CATWDRSDWIETF.

Note on this clone: It is likely a read error: a sequence one base away is far more abundant. The sample carries other DNA sequences with the same CDR3. J is TRGJP and V is TRGV9. There are 16 residues in the CDR3. V lost 4 bases to trimming and J lost 7 bases; unmatched junction nucleotides: 7. The germline V gene encodes CDR1 GITISATS and CDR2 ISYDGTV (reference sequence). The CDR3 protein is CALWEVRELGKKIKVF. The CDR3 coding sequence is TGTGCCTTGTGGGAAGTGCGGGAGTTGGGCAAAAAAATCAAGGTATTT.

Judged by abundance, this clone is medium-sized. Within the sample, other DNA sequences also encode this same CDR3. The rearrangement uses TRGV10 and TRGJP1. TRGV10 is an open reading frame, and its role is uncertain. CDR3 length: 10 amino acids. The CDR3 nucleotides read TGTGCGGGCACTGGTTGGTTCAAGATATTT. Protein sequence: CAGTGWFKIF.

In this sample, this clone is large (0.1 to 1%). The V and J genes are TRGV10 and TRGJP1. TRGV10 is identified as an open reading frame with a role that is uncertain. V trimming: 8 bases; J trimming: 4 bases; junction bases outside the gene matches: 8. This CDR3 has 14 residues. The CDR3 reads CAAWDWITGWFKIF. CDR3 sequence (DNA): TGTGCTGCGTGGGATTGGATCACTGGTTGGTTCAAGATATTT.

This clone is medium-sized in the sample. V gene TRGV9 combines with J gene TRGJP. The CDR3 runs 16 residues. V lost 0 bases, J lost 8 bases, and 4 bases stayed unmatched. CDR1 GITISATS and CDR2 ISYDGTV come from the germline V gene (reference sequence). The CDR3 sequence is CALWEVNQLGKKIKVF. CDR3 DNA sequence: TGTGCCTTGTGGGAGGTGAATCAGTTGGGCAAAAAAATCAAGGTATTT.

Within the sample, this clone is large. No DNA is shown, since the ends of the CDR3 on it are uncertain; the CDR3 is the one TCRdb lists. The J gene was not called, though the V gene is TRGV1. TRGV1 is designated an ORF whose function remains uncertain. The CDR3 has 30 amino acids, counting both end residues. The CDR3 loop reads CATWDRHERNSLAVEQHLLSQVSIGRIQHF.

On this clone: TCRdb's protein for this DNA is that of a much larger clone and differs from the translation at residue 9, likely a read error; the protein shown is the DNA translation. The chain carries TRGV10 and TRGJP1. TRGV10 is placed among ORFs of uncertain function. The CDR3 length is 16 residues. The trim removed 8 bases at V and 4 bases at J, leaving 14 bases unmatched. CDR3 sequence reads: CAAWDYIYITGWFKIF. The CDR3, as DNA: TGTGCTGCGTGGGATTATATATATATCACTGGTTGGTTCAAGATATTT.

This clone is labeled as large. The gene calls are TRGV5 and TRGJP1. Germline matching of the DNA provided the J gene here, since TCRdb leaves it blank. The CDR3 extends over 15 amino acids. Germline loops: CDR1 VINAFY, CDR2 YDVSNSKD. V dropped 0 bases and J dropped 2; count of bases not matched to a gene: 3. The CDR3 nucleotides are TGTGCCACCTGGGACAGGCAAACCACTGGTTGGTTCAAGATATTT. It encodes CATWDRQTTGWFKIF.

For this clone: This is likely an artifact of a read error, given a far larger clone one base away. The sample holds other DNA sequences that translate to the same CDR3. The chain is built from TRGV9 and TRGJP. V was clipped by 4 bases and J by 3 bases; unmatched bases: 3. Germline CDR1 reads GITISATS; CDR2 reads ISYDGTV (reference sequence). The CDR3 consists of 16 residues. CDR3 residues: CALWEVQELGKKIKVF. The DNA of the CDR3 is TGTGCCTTGTGGGAAGTGCAAGAGTTGGGCAAAAAAATCAAGGTATTT.

Points on this clone: Translating this DNA gives a protein that differs at residue 3 from the TCRdb one, which belongs to a much larger clone; a read error is likely, and the protein shown is this translation. The chain couples TRGV9 to TRGJP. The CDR3 spans 15 residues. CDR1 and CDR2 (germline): GITISATS, ISYDGTV (reference sequence). Here the CDR3 reads CAMWEQELGKKIKVF. DNA of the CDR3: TGTGCCATGTGGGAGCAAGAGTTGGGCAAAAAAATCAAGGTATTT.

This clone was found a few times. A far bigger clonotype differs at one base, so this is likely a read error. The chain carries TRGV10 and TRGJ1 or TRGJ2. TRGV10 is classed as an ORF, of uncertain function. CDR3 length: 10 residues. V trimming: 7 bases; J trimming: 5 bases; junction bases outside the gene matches: 0. The CDR3 spells CAAWYYKKLF. CDR3 sequence (DNA): TGTGCTGCGTGGTATTATAAGAAACTCTTT.

This clone was seen more than once but under ten times. Given a far larger clone just one base away, this is likely a sequencing read error. V usage is TRGV10 and J usage is TRGJ1 or TRGJ2. TRGV10 is noted as an ORF with a role that remains uncertain. CDR3 length: 11 residues. The V segment lost 8 bases and the J segment 3 bases; nucleotides outside the gene matches: 2. CDR3 bases: TGTGCTGCGTGGGTTTATTATAAGAAACTCTTT. Translating it yields CAAWVYYKKLF.

For this clone: The translation of this DNA and the TCRdb protein of a much larger clone differ at residue 14, probably owing to a read error; the protein shown here is translated from the DNA. The chain couples TRGV9 to TRGJP. Germline lookup yields CDR1 GITISATS and CDR2 ISYDGTV (reference sequence). The CDR3 is 16 amino acids. The CDR3 sequence is CALWEVQELGKKIEVF. CDR3 bases: TGTGCCTTGTGGGAGGTGCAAGAGTTGGGCAAAAAAATCGAGGTATTT.

This clone turned up a few times. This chain links TRGV9 with TRGJ1 or TRGJ2. Trimming removed 3 bases from V and 3 bases from J; junction bases left unmatched: 2. Germline V gene data show CDR1 as GITISATS and CDR2 as ISYDGTV (reference sequence). The CDR3 length is 12 residues. The CDR3 DNA sequence: TGTGCCTTGTGGGAGACTTATTATAAGAAACTCTTT. Translation gives CALWETYYKKLF.

This clone is large in the sample. This sample also contains other DNA sequences that code for the same CDR3. The gene calls are TRGV9 and TRGJP. The V gene's germline CDR1 is GITISATS and CDR2 ISYDGTV (reference sequence). The CDR3 consists of 16 residues. Germline trimming cut 4 bases from V and 3 bases from J; bases unmatched to any gene: 3. CDR3 DNA: TGTGCCTTGTGGGAATCGCAAGAGTTGGGCAAAAAAATCAAGGTATTT. It specifies CALWESQELGKKIKVF.

This clone is large by share. The chain links TRGV9 to TRGJ1 or TRGJ2. CDR1 is GITISATS, CDR2 ISYDGTV, per germline (reference sequence). The CDR3 consists of 10 residues. V trimming: 2 bases; J trimming: 8 bases; junction bases outside the gene matches: 0. The CDR3: CALWEDKKLF. The CDR3 nucleotides read TGTGCCTTGTGGGAGGATAAGAAACTCTTT.